These 28 T cell receptor beta chains were all obtained from the same sample, sequenced in a study of shared clonotypes between healthy human individuals. Data came from immunoSEQ multiplex PCR; TCRdb stores just in-frame clones and leaves some out. Of roughly 1,100,000 clones in the sample, more than 65% were seen once. Material for sequencing was memory CD4+ T cells sorted from blood. Indicated subset: CD45RA-negative fraction. These receptors originate from a man aged 18 to 29 in good health.

V and J are TRBV7-2 and TRBJ2-5; TRBD1 agrees at 9 bases. CDR3 length: 18 residues. Germline CDR1 SGHTA, CDR2 FQGNSA. V lost 0 bases to trimming and J lost 4 bases; unmatched junction nucleotides: 12. DNA for the CDR3: TGTGCCAGCAGCTTAGCACACGGCCTCACAGGGGGCGGAGAGACCCAGTACTTC. This encodes CASSLAHGLTGGGETQYF.

The chain recombines TRBV15 with TRBJ1-6, with D possibly TRBD1 on 5 matching bases. The germline V gene encodes CDR1 LNHNV and CDR2 YYDKDF (reference sequence). Trimming took 8 bases from V and 4 from J, leaving 12 bases between them. CDR3 length: 14 residues. CDR3 sequence: CATSREGYNSPLHF. The CDR3 DNA reads TGTGCCACCTCCAGGGAGGGGTATAATTCACCCCTCCACTTT.

This clone appeared a few times. The V gene is TRBV30, the J gene TRBJ2-5; D gene uncertain. Judging by the DNA end, TRBJ2-7 fits better; the J call may be wrong. Germline-derived CDR1 and CDR2 are GTSNPN and SVGIG (reference sequence). This CDR3 contains 13 residues. In DNA form, the CDR3 reads TGTGCCTGGAGCAGAGACTCCCCCTACGAGCAGTACTTC. It codes for CAWSRDSPYEQYF.

The chain employs TRBV4-1 and TRBJ2-7; possibly TRBD1 for D (5 bases). Germline values: CDR1 MGHRA, CDR2 YSYEKL. Trimming cost V 4 bases and J 4 bases, with 14 bases left between them. This CDR3 is 14 amino acids long. CDR3 protein: CASSRGRVGYEQYF. Here the CDR3 DNA reads TGCGCCAGCAGCCGGGGCAGGGTTGGTTACGAGCAGTACTTC.

The V call is TRBV29-1, the J call TRBJ1-2, with D uncertain. Trimming pared 2 bases from V and 4 bases from J, leaving 5 bases between. CDR1 SQVTM and CDR2 ANQGSEA come from the germline V gene. The CDR3 extends over 11 amino acids. Here the CDR3 DNA reads TGCAGCGTTGAACGGGGCTATGGCTACACCTTC. This sequence encodes CSVERGYGYTF.

This clone has only one observation. This chain joins TRBV7-2 and TRBJ1-1, with D unresolved. The ends were cut back, 3 bases at V and 4 bases at J, with 15 bases in the middle. The germline gives CDR1 SGHTA, CDR2 FQGNSA. CDR3 length equals 15 residues. The CDR3 nucleotides read TGTGCCAGCAGCTTTCTTTATGGGGTGGCCACTGAAGCTTTCTTT. Its translation is CASSFLYGVATEAFF.

This clone was recorded once. The V call is TRBV11-2, the J call TRBJ2-2; no firm D call. The V and J ends lost 4 bases and 3 bases respectively, with 9 bases between them. CDR3 length: 14 amino acids. The V gene's germline CDR1 is SGHAT and CDR2 FQNNGV. DNA of the CDR3: TGTGCCAGCAGCTCCTCGTCGGACACCGGGGAGCTGTTTTTT. It encodes CASSSSSDTGELFF.

The V call is TRBV5-1, the J call TRBJ1-6; D perhaps matches TRBD1 (5 bases). Germline V lookup: CDR1 SGHRS, CDR2 YFSETQ. The CDR3 contains 14 residues. Trimming left V 3 bases short and J 7 bases short, with 11 bases between. The CDR3 coding sequence is TGCGCCAGCAGCTCTTCGACAGAGAATTCACCCCTCCACTTT. Translating it yields CASSSSTENSPLHF.

The genes are TRBV30 and TRBJ2-2; D gene unclear. Trimming pared 0 bases from V and 1 base from J, leaving 3 bases between. The germline gives CDR1 GTSNPN, CDR2 SVGIG (reference sequence). The CDR3 is 13 amino acids. CDR3 residues: CAWSVQNTGELFF. CDR3 DNA: TGTGCCTGGAGTGTACAGAACACCGGGGAGCTGTTTTTT.

CDR3: CASPAPEQFF. As DNA, the CDR3 is TGCGCCAGCCCGGCTCCGGAGCAGTTCTTC. This chain links TRBV10-1 with TRBJ2-1; no clear D gene. Germline CDR1 and CDR2: WNHNN and SYGVQD (reference sequence). The CDR3 extends over 10 amino acids. V was pared by 8 bases and J by 10 bases, with 9 bases between.

The rearrangement uses TRBV7-8 and TRBJ2-3; 8 bases agree with TRBD1. CDR1 and CDR2 from the germline V gene are SGHVS and FQNEAQ. The trim removed 5 bases at V and 2 bases at J, leaving 6 bases unmatched. This CDR3 contains 15 residues. CDR3 sequence (DNA): TGTGCCAGCAGCCTGGGACAGGCGAACACAGATACGCAGTATTTT. It codes for CASSLGQANTDTQYF.

This clone has at least ten counts. The chain links TRBV18 to TRBJ1-6, with 7 bases that match TRBD1. The trim removed 9 bases at V and 8 bases at J, leaving 7 bases unmatched. Per germline, CDR1 KGHSH and CDR2 LQKENI. This CDR3 is 13 amino acids long. For the CDR3, the DNA is TGTGCCAGTTCAGGGGGGAACGATTCACCCCTCCACTTT. Its protein is CASSGGNDSPLHF.

On this clone itself: At the DNA level, this CDR3 is encoded by other sequences in the same sample as well. V and J are TRBV5-4 and TRBJ2-7, with a tentative D call TRBD1 (6 bases). Trimming removed 2 bases from V and 4 bases from J, with 16 bases in between. Germline values: CDR1 SGHNT, CDR2 YYREEE (reference sequence). This CDR3 has 15 residues. CDR3 sequence: CASSLGRTGFYEQYF. CDR3 DNA sequence: TGTGCCAGCAGCTTAGGTAGAACAGGGTTTTACGAGCAGTACTTC.

The chain joins TRBV5-4 to TRBJ2-7, with 7 nucleotides matching TRBD2. J lost 3 bases, V lost 4 bases, and 7 bases had no gene match. CDR1 SGHNT and CDR2 YYREEE come from the germline V gene (reference sequence). The CDR3 is 14 amino acids. DNA for the CDR3: TGTGCCAGCAGCCCCACTGGGGGGGACTACGAGCAGTACTTC. It yields the protein CASSPTGGDYEQYF.

The chain couples TRBV7-2 to TRBJ2-2, with 9 bases fitting TRBD2. The CDR3 is 13 residues long. The V and J ends lost 3 bases and 9 bases, in that order; junction bases with no gene match: 2. Germline lookup yields CDR1 SGHTA and CDR2 FQGNSA. CDR3 sequence reads: CASSLGLARELFF. Here the CDR3 DNA reads TGTGCCAGCAGCTTGGGACTAGCCCGGGAGCTGTTTTTT.

The V call is TRBV5-6, the J call TRBJ2-7; 10 positions agree with TRBD1. J lost 6 bases, V lost 5 bases, and 8 bases had no gene match. The CDR3 extends over 14 amino acids. The V gene's germline CDR1 is SGHDT and CDR2 YYEEEE. CDR3 bases: TGTGCCAGCAGGTCACGGACAGGGGGGCGCGAGCAGTACTTC. Translating it yields CASRSRTGGREQYF.

The rearrangement joins TRBV5-1 to TRBJ1-5, with D possibly being TRBD1 (5 bases). This CDR3 has 13 amino acids. The V and J ends lost 5 bases and 4 bases respectively, with 10 bases between them. Germline V gene data show CDR1 as SGHRS and CDR2 as YFSETQ. The CDR3 loop is CASSTGVNQPQHF. Written as DNA, the CDR3 is TGCGCCAGCAGTACGGGGGTTAATCAGCCCCAGCATTTT. Complete variable domain (other parts from reference TRBV5-1 and TRBJ1-5): KAGVTQTPRYLIKTRGQQVTLSCSPISGHRSVSWYQQTPGQGLQFLFEYFSETQRNKGNFPGRFSGRQFSNSRSEMNVSTLELGDSALYLCASSTGVNQPQHFGDGTRLSIL.

The rearrangement joins TRBV6-5 to TRBJ2-3; no firm D call. Trimming pared 5 bases from V and 0 bases from J, leaving 3 bases between. Germline CDR1 and CDR2: MNHEY and SVGAGI. There are 12 residues in the CDR3. CDR3 residues: CASSKSTDTQYF. The CDR3 coding sequence is TGTGCCAGCAGTAAAAGCACAGATACGCAGTATTTT.

The chain uses TRBV6-4 and TRBJ2-2; 8 nucleotides line up with TRBD2. This CDR3 is 17 amino acids long. J was trimmed by 2 bases and V by 2 bases; bases with no gene match: 7. Germline CDR1 is MRHNA and CDR2 is SNTAGT. The CDR3 spells CASSDGLLADNTGELFF. CDR3 DNA sequence: TGTGCCAGCAGTGACGGCCTACTAGCGGACAACACCGGGGAGCTGTTTTTT.

The V and J genes are TRBV7-9 and TRBJ2-3, with D possibly matching TRBD2 (6 bases). Trimming took 5 bases from V and 0 from J, leaving 9 bases between them. The CDR3 runs 14 residues. From germline, CDR1 is SEHNR and CDR2 FQNEAQ (reference sequence). CDR3 nucleotide sequence: TGTGCCAGCAGCGGGACTTTTAGCACAGATACGCAGTATTTT. Its protein product is CASSGTFSTDTQYF.

This chain uses TRBV18 with TRBJ2-3; the D gene is possibly TRBD2 (6 bases). Germline V CDR1 and CDR2: KGHSH, LQKENI. V lost 4 bases and J 4 bases, leaving 12 bases between the germline ends. The CDR3 length is 14 residues. The CDR3 coding sequence is TGTGCCAGCTCACTTGCTAGCGAATCAGATACGCAGTATTTT. Translated: CASSLASESDTQYF.

This clone was seen a few times. This chain joins TRBV7-8 and TRBJ2-7; 9 nucleotides align to TRBD1. With 0 bases clipped from V and 3 bases from J, the junction kept 12 bases outside the gene matches. This CDR3 contains 18 residues. Per germline, CDR1 SGHVS and CDR2 FQNEAQ. CDR3 loop: CASSLAEGGGQGNYEQYF. The DNA of the CDR3 is TGTGCCAGCAGCTTAGCTGAGGGTGGGGGACAGGGAAACTACGAGCAGTACTTC.

This clone was recorded a few times. The chain's CDR3 is CASNSGRYTEAFF. The CDR3 DNA reads TGTGCCAGCAACTCGGGGAGATACACTGAAGCTTTCTTT. J is TRBJ1-1 and V is TRBV2; D ambiguous. V was clipped by 7 bases and J by 3 bases, with 12 bases between them. The CDR3 is made up of 13 amino acids. Germline V lookup: CDR1 SNHLY, CDR2 FYNNEI.

V usage is TRBV10-3 and J usage is TRBJ1-1; unclear D gene. Germline V gives CDR1 ENHRY, CDR2 SYGVKD. V was shortened by 10 bases and J by 4 bases, with 16 bases between the two germline ends. The CDR3 has 13 residues. The chain's CDR3 is CATLQSEGTEAFF. In DNA, the CDR3 is TGTGCCACACTTCAGTCGGAGGGCACTGAAGCTTTCTTT.

The chain recombines TRBV6-1 with TRBJ2-2, with 11 bases lining up with TRBD1. Looked up from germline, CDR1 is MNHNS and CDR2 is SASEGT. V trimming: 6 bases; J trimming: 5 bases; junction bases outside the gene matches: 5. The CDR3 runs to 15 residues. The CDR3 DNA reads as TGTGCCAGCAGAAGGACAGGGGGCAGGACCGGGGAGCTGTTTTTT. Its protein product is CASRRTGGRTGELFF.

CDR3 loop: CASSPRIDFSGTYEQYF. The CDR3 coding sequence is TGTGCCAGCTCACCAAGGATTGACTTTAGCGGAACCTACGAGCAGTACTTC. The genes are TRBV18 and TRBJ2-7; TRBD2 might be the D (6 bases). CDR3 size: 17 residues. V was clipped by 2 bases and J by 2 bases, with 19 bases between them. CDR1 is KGHSH, CDR2 LQKENI, per germline.

V gene TRBV6-1 combines with J gene TRBJ1-1; the D is unclear. Germline-derived CDR1 and CDR2 are MNHNS and SASEGT. The CDR3 has 13 residues. Trimming removed 3 bases at V and 1 base at J, with 6 bases between. The DNA for the CDR3 is TGTGCCAGCAGTGATTTAGGGAACACTGAAGCTTTCTTT. Translation: CASSDLGNTEAFF.

The count of this clone is one. The rearrangement links TRBV9 to TRBJ1-2, with 7 nucleotides matching TRBD1. The CDR3 covers 14 residues. Losses at the gene ends were 0 bases for V and 3 bases for J; bases not matched to a gene: 2. Germline V CDR1 and CDR2: SGDLS, YYNGEE. The CDR3 region is CASSVDDRDYGYTF. CDR3 DNA: TGTGCCAGCAGCGTAGATGACAGGGACTATGGCTACACCTTC.